This T cell receptor beta chain emerged from a study of response to subunit inactivated influenza vaccine. This clonotype occurred a few times. TCRdb reanalysed the RT-PCR reads using MiXCR and keeps one entry per CDR3 protein. The repertoire holds hundreds of thousands of distinct CDR3 sequences, with approximately 7.6% as singletons. This TCR was sampled from a man aged 50 to 75 who received an inactivated influenza vaccine. Specimen: PBMCs from blood, collected less than 30 months after vaccination.

The CDR3 nucleotides are TGTGCCAGCAGTTTTAGGGGACAGGTTGCTGGAAACACCATATATTTT. Protein: CASSFRGQVAGNTIYF. This rearrangement joins TRBV12-3 or TRBV12-4 to TRBJ1-3; the match to TRBD1 covers 8 bases. Trimming at V came to 3 bases and at J to 2 bases, leaving 6 bases not matched to a gene. The CDR3 loop spans 16 amino acids.